The 21 T cell receptor beta chains below come from one sample, sequenced in a study of T cells expressing NK-cell markers. TCRdb reanalyzed the 5' RACE reads and collapses them to one entry per CDR3 protein, without DNA. This sample contains a few hundred thousand distinct CDR3 sequences. The sequenced sample was blood T cells: a sorted CD56 or NKG2C T cell subset, CD4+ or CD8+ T cells, or bulk PBMC T cells (not recorded which). These receptors all come from a man aged 18 to 69 in good health.

This chain uses TRBV28 with TRBJ2-2. From germline, CDR1 is MDHEN and CDR2 SYDVKM. The CDR3 contains 13 residues. This chain's CDR3 is CATRRPNTGELFF.

The gene calls are TRBV20-1 and TRBJ2-1; lacking DNA, the TRBD1 call made by TCRdb goes unchecked. The CDR3 extends over 17 amino acids. Germline V lookup: CDR1 DFQATT, CDR2 SNEGSKA (reference sequence). The CDR3: CSARDLIRTGFRVEQFF.

The rearrangement uses TRBV28 and TRBJ2-2; with no DNA, the TCRdb D assignment of TRBD2 cannot be verified. Germline CDR1 is MDHEN and CDR2 is SYDVKM. The CDR3 consists of 17 residues. CDR3 loop: CASRPSVAGLNTGELFF. The whole variable domain, filled in from reference TRBV28 and TRBJ2-2, reads DVKVTQSSRYLVKRTGEKVFLECVQDMDHENMFWYRQDPGLGLRLIYFSYDVKMKEKGDIPEGYSVSREKKERFSLILESASTNQTSMYLCASRPSVAGLNTGELFFGEGSRLTVL.

The rearrangement joins TRBV5-4 to TRBJ2-4; TCRdb's D gene call, TRBD2, goes unchecked for lack of DNA. CDR3 size: 16 residues. CDR1 is SGHNT and CDR2 is YYREEE in the germline V gene (reference sequence). The CDR3 spells CASSLSLAGGKNIQYF. The entire variable domain, with the rest obtained from reference TRBV5-4 and TRBJ2-4, is as follows: ETGVTQSPTHLIKTRGQQVTLRCSSQSGHNTVSWYQQALGQGPQFIFQYYREEENGRGNFPPRFSGLQFPNYSSELNVNALELDDSALYLCASSLSLAGGKNIQYFGAGTRLSVL.

The genes are TRBV24-1 and TRBJ2-1; TCRdb calls TRBD1, which cannot be checked without DNA. There are 16 residues in the CDR3. CDR1 is KGHDR and CDR2 is SFDVKD in the germline V gene. CDR3 residues: CATMGPGTRSYNEQFF.

The V call is TRBV7-2, the J call TRBJ2-1; TCRdb calls TRBD1, which cannot be checked without DNA. The germline V gene has CDR1 SGHTA and CDR2 FQGNSA. The CDR3 consists of 16 residues. This CDR3 reads CASSPYVGQIYNEQFF.

V is TRBV11-2 and J is TRBJ2-3; TCRdb gives TRBD2 as the D gene, but with no DNA this cannot be confirmed. Germline values: CDR1 SGHAT, CDR2 FQNNGV. The CDR3 totals 14 residues. The chain's CDR3 is CASTPAGGIDTQYF. Full variable domain (rest looked up from reference TRBV11-2 and TRBJ2-3): EAGVAQSPRYKIIEKRQSVAFWCNPISGHATLYWYQQILGQGPKLLIQFQNNGVVDDSQLPKDRFSAERLKGVDSTLKIQPAKLEDSAVYLCASTPAGGIDTQYFGPGTRLTVL.

The chain uses TRBV6-5 and TRBJ1-1. CDR1 MNHEY and CDR2 SVGAGI come from the germline V gene. The CDR3 covers 15 residues. The CDR3 here is CASSFQPTGNTEAFF.

The V gene is TRBV4-1, the J gene TRBJ2-1; the D gene TCRdb calls, TRBD2, cannot be checked with no DNA. This CDR3 is built from 16 residues. From germline, CDR1 is MGHRA and CDR2 YSYEKL. CDR3 protein: CASSQAEGTTRNEQFF.

The chain uses TRBV6-1 and TRBJ1-1; the D gene TCRdb calls, TRBD1, cannot be checked with no DNA. CDR3 length: 15 amino acids. In germline, CDR1 is MNHNS, CDR2 SASEGT. This chain's CDR3 is CASDRVDEMNTEAFF.

The chain employs TRBV6-2 or TRBV6-3 and TRBJ1-2; TCRdb's D call, TRBD1, is unchecked because there is no DNA. This CDR3 spans 14 amino acids. From germline, CDR1 is MNHEY and CDR2 SVGEGT. The CDR3 loop is CASSSGTGDYGYTF.

The chain carries TRBV29-1 and TRBJ2-7; the D call from TCRdb, TRBD1, cannot be confirmed without DNA. Germline CDR1 SQVTM, CDR2 ANQGSEA. There are 11 residues in the CDR3. This CDR3 is CSAGTSGEQYF.

The rearrangement links TRBV2 to TRBJ2-3; TCRdb gives TRBD1 as the D gene, but with no DNA this cannot be confirmed. CDR1 is SNHLY and CDR2 is FYNNEI in the germline V gene. This CDR3 comprises 15 residues. The CDR3 reads CASNRRGDSTDTQYF.

The chain combines TRBV12-3 or TRBV12-4 with TRBJ2-7; TCRdb selects TRBD1, and the lack of DNA leaves this call unchecked. The CDR3 extends over 14 amino acids. CDR3 amino acids: CASRGTESSYEQYF.

The chain links TRBV5-1 to TRBJ2-1; TCRdb picks TRBD1, but there is no DNA to check that call. This CDR3 is built from 16 residues. In germline, CDR1 is SGHRS, CDR2 YFSETQ. CDR3: CASSLVLGGTYNEQFF.

The V and J genes are TRBV3-1 and TRBJ2-1; checking the TCRdb D call of TRBD2 is not possible without DNA. This CDR3 has 15 residues. Germline V gene lookup returns CDR1 LGHDT and CDR2 YNNKEL (reference sequence). The CDR3 sequence is CASRESPRAPNEQFF.

V is TRBV20-1 and J is TRBJ2-7; TCRdb designates TRBD1, a call that cannot be tested without DNA. The CDR3 consists of 14 residues. Germline-derived CDR1 and CDR2 are DFQATT and SNEGSKA (reference sequence). The CDR3 here is CSATYRGLPYEQYF.

This rearrangement joins TRBV20-1 to TRBJ2-4; the TRBD1 assignment by TCRdb is unverifiable without DNA. The CDR3 loop spans 14 amino acids. CDR1 and CDR2 from the germline V gene are DFQATT and SNEGSKA (reference sequence). The CDR3 protein is CSARDPGGLAIQYF.

This sequence joins TRBV5-6 and TRBJ2-5; TCRdb gives TRBD2 as the D gene, but with no DNA this cannot be confirmed. CDR3 size: 13 residues. Germline V gene lookup returns CDR1 SGHDT and CDR2 YYEEEE. The CDR3 reads CASSAGLEETQYF.

The gene calls are TRBV6-1 and TRBJ2-5. The CDR3 sequence is 16 residues long. CDR1 MNHNS and CDR2 SASEGT come from the germline V gene. The CDR3 reads CASSGTRTVLGETQYF.

The chain carries TRBV4-1 and TRBJ1-1; TCRdb's D call, TRBD1, is unchecked because there is no DNA. In germline, CDR1 is MGHRA, CDR2 YSYEKL. CDR3 length: 16 amino acids. The CDR3 sequence is CASSQAPGRGGPEAFF.